This is a list of T cell receptor beta chains from one sample in a study of blood T cell repertoires in COVID-19. Sequencing used immunoSEQ multiplex PCR; TCRdb keeps in-frame clones, though not all of them. Of about 67,000 clones listed, about 90% were seen once; the top ten hold about 4.3%. Source material: peripheral blood. Every receptor here comes from a man aged 50-59 years with active COVID-19. Each CDR3 is given with its conserved first and last residue. The order of the fields is clone size, D gene, V gene, J gene, CDR3 protein, CDR3 DNA. The D gene is left open where the match is weak. The listing skips clone size in some rows; elsewhere it reads once, few, many or a size class.

>few|TRBD1|TRBV5-4|TRBJ2-2
CASSLGQGQTGELFF
TGTGCCAGCAGCTTGGGACAGGGGCAGACCGGGGAGCTGTTTTTT
>NA|TRBD1|TRBV7-2|TRBJ1-1
CASSPQQGANTEAFF
TGTGCCAGCAGCCCACAACAGGGGGCGAACACTGAAGCTTTCTTT
>NA|NA|TRBV6-5|TRBJ2-3
CASRPNWRSTDTQYF
TGTGCCAGCAGGCCCAATTGGAGAAGCACAGATACGCAGTATTTT
>NA|TRBD2|TRBV6-5|TRBJ2-3
CASSLGGDTQYF
TGTGCCAGCAGTCTCGGGGGGGATACGCAGTATTTT
>NA|TRBD2|TRBV18|TRBJ2-1
CASSPPGTSGDNEQFF
TGTGCCAGCTCACCACCTGGGACTAGCGGAGACAATGAGCAGTTCTTC
>NA|TRBD1|TRBV6-6|TRBJ2-2
CASSYQDRDTGELFF
TGTGCCAGCAGTTACCAGGACAGGGACACCGGGGAGCTGTTTTTT
>NA|TRBD2|TRBV9|TRBJ2-3
CASSVGLSGGTDTQYF
TGTGCCAGCAGCGTAGGGCTTAGCGGGGGCACAGATACGCAGTATTTT
>NA|TRBD2|TRBV7-3|TRBJ2-2
CASSFSGGELFF
TGTGCCAGCAGCTTTAGCGGGGGGGAGCTGTTTTTT
>NA|NA|TRBV24-1|TRBJ2-7
CATSESTGLSEQYF
TGTGCCACCAGTGAATCTACAGGGTTAAGTGAGCAGTACTTC
>NA|TRBD1|TRBV5-6|TRBJ2-4
CASSGTGGSNIQYF
TGTGCCAGCAGCGGGACAGGGGGGTCGAACATTCAGTACTTC
>NA|NA|TRBV6-5|TRBJ1-6
CASSYDSWNSPLHF
TGTGCCAGCAGTTATGACAGTTGGAATTCACCCCTCCACTTT
>NA|NA|TRBV6-6|TRBJ2-7
CASSYRYYRTLYEQYF
TGTGCCAGCAGTTACCGCTACTACAGGACCCTCTACGAGCAGTACTTC
>once|TRBD1|TRBV4-2|TRBJ1-2
CASSRTGANYGYTF
TGTGCCAGCAGCCGCACAGGGGCTAACTATGGCTACACCTTC
>NA|NA|TRBV11-3|TRBJ2-2
CASSQGGNTGELFF
TGTGCCAGCAGCCAGGGGGGGAACACCGGGGAGCTGTTTTTT
>NA|NA|TRBV6-5|TRBJ1-1
CASSSLGGRTEAFF
TGTGCCAGCAGTTCTCTTGGGGGCAGGACTGAAGCTTTCTTT
>NA|TRBD1|TRBV5-1|TRBJ2-6
CASSAGQGHSGANVLTF
TGCGCCAGCAGCGCGGGACAGGGTCACTCTGGGGCCAACGTCCTGACTTTC
>NA|NA|TRBV12-3/TRBV12-4|TRBJ2-7
CASSLISYEQYF
TGTGCCAGCAGTTTAATATCCTACGAGCAGTACTTC
>few|TRBD1|TRBV2|TRBJ2-7
CASGQGSVYEQYF
TGTGCCAGTGGACAGGGATCCGTCTACGAGCAGTACTTC
>NA|TRBD1|TRBV19|TRBJ1-2
CASSAGTGGYGYTF
TGTGCCAGTAGTGCTGGGACAGGAGGCTATGGCTACACCTTC
>NA|NA|TRBV4-1|TRBJ2-2
CASSQAPETGELFF
TGCGCCAGCAGCCAAGCCCCCGAGACCGGGGAGCTGTTTTTT
>NA|TRBD2|TRBV7-2|TRBJ2-7
CASSLVGGGGSYEQYF
TGTGCCAGCAGCTTAGTCGGCGGGGGGGGCTCCTACGAGCAGTACTTC
>NA|NA|TRBV9|TRBJ2-3
CASSVGRGTDTQYF
TGTGCCAGCAGCGTAGGTCGGGGTACAGATACGCAGTATTTT
>NA|TRBD2|TRBV5-1|TRBJ2-7
CASMSGTLLHEQYF
TGCGCCAGCATGAGCGGGACCCTGCTGCACGAGCAGTACTTC
>NA|TRBD1|TRBV30|TRBJ1-1
CAWRLQGDTEAFF
TGTGCCTGGCGTCTTCAGGGGGACACTGAAGCTTTCTTT
>NA|TRBD1|TRBV6-5|TRBJ2-1
CASRILGQGEFF
TGTGCCAGCAGGATCCTGGGACAGGGAGAGTTCTTC
>NA|TRBD2|TRBV4-1|TRBJ2-7
CASSQDGRVSRESYEQYF
TGCGCCAGCAGCCAAGATGGGAGGGTCTCCAGGGAGTCCTACGAGCAGTACTTC
>once|NA|TRBV2|TRBJ1-4
CASSESGLEKLFF
TGTGCCAGCAGTGAGTCCGGACTGGAAAAACTGTTTTTT
>NA|TRBD2|TRBV11-3|TRBJ2-1
CASSFLSGDSYNEQFF
TGTGCCAGCAGCTTCCTTAGCGGGGACTCCTACAATGAGCAGTTCTTC
>NA|NA|TRBV2|TRBJ2-2
CASREGHITGELFF
TGTGCCAGCAGGGAGGGCCACATCACCGGGGAGCTGTTTTTT
>NA|NA|TRBV21-1|TRBJ1-5
CASSKGQRLISKNQPQHF
TGTGCCAGCAGCAAGGGACAGCGTCTTATATCGAAAAATCAGCCCCAGCATTTT
>NA|NA|TRBV27|TRBJ1-2
CASKSRGPSYGYTF
TGTGCCAGCAAATCGCGCGGTCCGAGCTATGGCTACACCTTC
>NA|NA|TRBV6-5|TRBJ1-5
CGTAGPRSNQPQHF
TGTGGAACGGCGGGGCCTCGCAGCAATCAGCCCCAGCATTTT
>NA|NA|TRBV4-2|TRBJ1-1
CASSQDGGGHTEAFF
TGTGCCAGCAGCCAAGATGGGGGCGGGCACACTGAAGCTTTCTTT
>NA|TRBD1|TRBV15|TRBJ2-1
CATSSRQGFGNEQFF
TGTGCCACCAGCAGCAGACAGGGGTTCGGCAATGAGCAGTTCTTC
>NA|TRBD1|TRBV16|TRBJ2-7
CASSQSTGGYEQYF
TGTGCCAGCAGCCAATCGACAGGGGGCTACGAGCAGTACTTC
>NA|NA|TRBV6-2/TRBV6-3|TRBJ1-5
CASSYARAGRNNQPQHF
TGTGCCAGCAGTTACGCCCGGGCAGGGCGAAATAATCAGCCCCAGCATTTT
>NA|NA|TRBV11-2|TRBJ2-2
CASSLRLGVTGELFF
TGTGCCAGCAGCTTAAGATTGGGCGTGACCGGGGAGCTGTTTTTT
>NA|TRBD1|TRBV5-1|TRBJ2-2
CASSPFGGQGAPGELFF
TGCGCCAGCAGCCCATTCGGGGGACAGGGGGCGCCCGGGGAGCTGTTTTTT
>NA|NA|TRBV15|TRBJ2-1
CATSSDLGVASGPNEQFF
TGTGCCACCAGCAGTGACCTTGGTGTGGCCTCAGGTCCCAATGAGCAGTTCTTC
>NA|TRBD1|TRBV6-5|TRBJ1-2
CASRRDRANYGYTF
TGTGCCAGCAGACGGGACAGAGCTAACTATGGCTACACCTTC
>NA|TRBD1|TRBV7-2|TRBJ1-5
CASSPQGLGQPQHF
TGTGCCAGCAGCCCACAGGGGCTGGGTCAGCCCCAGCATTTT
>NA|NA|TRBV6-4|TRBJ1-3
CALRLGNTIYF
TGTGCACTTAGACTAGGTAACACCATATATTTT
>NA|NA|TRBV21-1|TRBJ2-5
CASSKVGLFRATGQETQYF
TGTGCCAGCAGCAAGGTTGGTCTGTTCCGAGCGACAGGCCAAGAGACCCAGTACTTC
>NA|NA|TRBV7-9|TRBJ1-5
CASTKSRGSPQWSRQPQHF
TGTGCCAGCACCAAGTCTAGGGGTAGTCCTCAATGGTCACGTCAGCCCCAGCATTTT
>NA|NA|TRBV9|TRBJ2-3
CASSVGGASTDTQYF
TGTGCCAGCAGCGTTGGCGGAGCTAGCACAGATACGCAGTATTTT
>NA|TRBD1|TRBV9|TRBJ2-1
CASSVGSRTGSYNEQFF
TGTGCCAGCAGCGTAGGGTCACGGACAGGTAGTTACAATGAGCAGTTCTTC
>NA|TRBD2|TRBV5-5|TRBJ2-1
CASSLEAGVDNEQFF
TGTGCCAGCAGCTTGGAAGCGGGGGTGGACAATGAGCAGTTCTTC
>NA|NA|TRBV29-1|TRBJ2-3
CSVVLHTDTQYF
TGCAGCGTTGTACTCCACACAGATACGCAGTATTTT
>NA|TRBD1|TRBV6-9|TRBJ1-2
CASSDKGQGHPRTF
TGTGCCAGCAGTGACAAGGGACAGGGACACCCTAGGACCTTC
>NA|NA|TRBV3-1/TRBV3-2|TRBJ1-6
CASSQQGFGNSPLHF
TGTGCCAGCAGCCAACAGGGGTTCGGTAATTCACCCCTCCACTTT
>NA|NA|TRBV29-1|TRBJ2-1
CSASRYNEQFF
TGCAGCGCCTCCCGGTACAATGAGCAGTTCTTC
>NA|TRBD2|TRBV7-3|TRBJ2-7
CASSWLAGSYEQYF
TGTGCCAGTTCTTGGCTAGCGGGATCATACGAGCAGTACTTC
>few|NA|TRBV30|TRBJ1-2
CAWGSTGGYTF
TGTGCCTGGGGGTCCACGGGTGGCTACACCTTC
>NA|NA|TRBV5-1|TRBJ2-1
CASSLGLPPDNEQFF
TGCGCCAGCAGCTTGGGACTACCGCCCGACAATGAGCAGTTCTTC
>NA|NA|TRBV4-1|TRBJ1-2
CASSQEGGAARGYTF
TGCGCCAGCAGCCAAGAAGGAGGGGCCGCCCGGGGGTACACCTTC